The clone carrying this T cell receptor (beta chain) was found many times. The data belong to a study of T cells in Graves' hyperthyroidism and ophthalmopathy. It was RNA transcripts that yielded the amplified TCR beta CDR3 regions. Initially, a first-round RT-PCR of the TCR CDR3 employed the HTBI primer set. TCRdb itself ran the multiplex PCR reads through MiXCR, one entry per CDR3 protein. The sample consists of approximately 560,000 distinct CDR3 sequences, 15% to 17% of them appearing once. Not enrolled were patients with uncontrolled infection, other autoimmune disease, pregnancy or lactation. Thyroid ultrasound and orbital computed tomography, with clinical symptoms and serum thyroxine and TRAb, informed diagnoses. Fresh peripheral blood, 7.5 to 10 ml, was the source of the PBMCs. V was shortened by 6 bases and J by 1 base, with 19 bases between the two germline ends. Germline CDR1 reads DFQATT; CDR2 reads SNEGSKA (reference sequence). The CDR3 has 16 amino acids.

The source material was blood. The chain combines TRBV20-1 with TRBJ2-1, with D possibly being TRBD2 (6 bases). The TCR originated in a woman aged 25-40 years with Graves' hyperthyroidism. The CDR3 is CSAPRSVGSSYNEQFF. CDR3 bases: TGCAGTGCCCCCAGGTCCGTCGGGAGTTCCTACAATGAGCAGTTCTTC.